Sequencing of this TCR beta chain was carried out in a study of vaccination effects on CD4 cells after COVID-19. Sequencing was performed with immunoSEQ multiplex PCR; in TCRdb, only in-frame clones are kept and a portion is missing. The table lists some 14,000 clones, 55% to 85% of them singletons, with approximately 9.1% in the top ten. Antigen-specific CD4+ T cells expanded by the ViraFEST assay with viral peptide pools were then sequenced. CD4+ T cell isolation took place after 10 days of culture. Two-dose BNT162b2 or mRNA-1273 vaccination was given to participants. Germline V gene lookup returns CDR1 SEHNR and CDR2 FQNEAQ (reference sequence). Trimming left V 6 bases short and J 4 bases short, with 10 bases between. This CDR3 has 14 amino acids. Details on this clone: The antigen is unknown.

This sequence joins TRBV7-9 and TRBJ2-6; D remains unclear. This TCR derives from a human donor who received a COVID-19 vaccine. Sequencing used CD4+ T cells from PBMCs cultured with SARS-CoV-2 spike peptides, obtained after COVID-19 vaccination. The CDR3 protein is CASSPGWGANVLTF. Here the CDR3 DNA reads TGTGCCAGCAGTCCGGGCTGGGGGGCCAACGTCCTGACTTTC.